Here is one T cell receptor beta chain with its context. Sequencing used immunoSEQ multiplex PCR; TCRdb keeps in-frame clones, though not all of them. This sample has about 310,000 clones; roughly 91% occur once, and the top ten carry about 9.4%. The length of the CDR3 is 15 residues. The study recruited people aged 18 to 89 years across roughly 25 US areas. Which cohort a participant joined came from the clinical history participants gave. The sample belongs to a study of blood T cell repertoires in COVID-19. The wider study: Samples taken during acute and convalescent COVID-19 were collected in the United States, Italy and Spain. Sample material is recorded as cDNA or gDNA derived from T cells, B-cell-depleted T cells, or PBMCs.

The receptor comes from a woman aged 30 to 39 who had recovered from COVID-19. V is TRBV21-1 and J is TRBJ1-2; no DNA check was done on the table's D call, TRBD1. TRBV21-1 is recorded as a pseudogene. The sample comprised PBMCs or T cells enriched from blood (not recorded which). This chain's CDR3 is CASSSRIQDRYGYTF. The CDR3 DNA follows: TGTGCCAGCAGCTCCCGAATCCAGGACAGATATGGCTACACCTTC.